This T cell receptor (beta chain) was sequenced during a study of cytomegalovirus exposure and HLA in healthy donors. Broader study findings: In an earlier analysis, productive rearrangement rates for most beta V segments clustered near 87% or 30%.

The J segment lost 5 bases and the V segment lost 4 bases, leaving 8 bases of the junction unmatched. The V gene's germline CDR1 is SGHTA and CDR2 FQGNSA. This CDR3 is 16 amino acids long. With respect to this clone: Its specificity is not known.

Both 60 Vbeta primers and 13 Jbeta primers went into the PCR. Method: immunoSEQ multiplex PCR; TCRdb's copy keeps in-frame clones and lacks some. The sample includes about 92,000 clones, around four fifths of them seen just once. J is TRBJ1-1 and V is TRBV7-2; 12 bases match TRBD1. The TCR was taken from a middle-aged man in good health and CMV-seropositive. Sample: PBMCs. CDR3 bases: TGTGCCAGCAGCTCGGGACAGGGGGCTCTGGGGACTGAAGCTTTCTTT. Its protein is CASSSGQGALGTEAFF.